Described below is a single TCR beta chain sequence and its context. Original analysis: Reference gene primer amplification gave nucleated cell count estimates. The repertoire was sequenced with immunoSEQ multiplex PCR; TCRdb's copy has only in-frame clones and lacks some. V and J calls and clone size are copied from that table; D and trimming were computed from the DNA. The sample includes hundreds of thousands of clones, about 85% of them seen just once. This entry comes from a study of blood T cell repertoires in COVID-19. About the research overall: Sources were T cells, B-cell-depleted T cells, or PBMCs; the material itself was cDNA or gDNA.

The study drew participants aged roughly 18 to 89 years from some 24 US areas. The sequencing sample was made of PBMCs or T cells enriched from blood (not recorded which). The TCR was taken from a woman younger than 35 with acute COVID-19.

CDR3 in DNA: TGTGCCAGCAGCTCCCGCCGGGGGGCTCGGAGTCAGCCCCAGCATTTT. Amino acids: CASSSRRGARSQPQHF. The gene calls are TRBV21-1 and TRBJ1-5. TRBV21-1 is assigned pseudogene status. The CDR3 totals 16 residues.